This T cell receptor (beta chain) derives from a study of blood T cells in healthy people across ages. This clonotype was counted between two and nine times. The V segment lost 7 bases and the J segment 5 bases; nucleotides outside the gene matches: 4. The germline V gene has CDR1 SEHNR and CDR2 FQNEAQ (reference sequence). This CDR3 is 12 amino acids long. PCR was performed a second time for roughly 7 to 11 cycles using a sample-barcoded 5' primer and a J-beta primer mix. TCRdb ran MiXCR on the 5' RACE reads and lists one entry per CDR3 protein. Of fewer than 1,200,000 distinct CDR3 sequences in the sample, about 23% were seen once. Each individual donor underwent a draw of 8 to 10 milliliters of peripheral blood. This sample was also put to use in a study of T cells of mothers and their children.

The source is a girl aged 2 to 10 in good health. Sequencing was carried out using blood. The chain employs TRBV7-9 and TRBJ1-2; 7 nucleotides align to TRBD1. CDR3 region: CASNGRGYGYTF. The CDR3 DNA follows: TGTGCCAGCAACGGCAGGGGGTATGGCTACACCTTC.